This entry lists 18 T cell receptor beta chains sequenced from one sample in a study of cytomegalovirus exposure and HLA in healthy donors. Primers: 60 Vbeta forward and 13 Jbeta reverse. Method: immunoSEQ multiplex PCR; TCRdb's copy keeps in-frame clones and lacks some. This table has approximately 40,000 clones, 66% appearing once. Source material: PBMCs. The receptors shown here come from a man in his fifties or sixties in good health and CMV-seropositive.

The chain has TRBV11-2 and TRBJ2-6; 7 bases align to TRBD1. The trim removed 5 bases at V and 4 bases at J, leaving 5 bases unmatched. The CDR3 sequence is 15 residues long. In germline, CDR1 is SGHAT, CDR2 FQNNGV. The CDR3 coding sequence is TGTGCCAGCAGCATTACAGGGGCCGGGGCCAACGTCCTGACTTTC. This codes for CASSITGAGANVLTF.

The V gene is TRBV5-6, the J gene TRBJ1-2; 7 bases line up with TRBD1. Germline CDR1 is SGHDT and CDR2 is YYEEEE. The J segment lost 0 bases and the V segment lost 3 bases, leaving 5 bases of the junction unmatched. The CDR3 has 15 residues. The CDR3 region has the DNA TGTGCCAGCAGCTACCGAGGGGGCTCTAACTATGGCTACACCTTC. This encodes CASSYRGGSNYGYTF.

The V gene is TRBV5-1, the J gene TRBJ2-5; 11 bases are shared with TRBD1. Losses at the gene ends were 4 bases for V and 5 bases for J; bases not matched to a gene: 7. The CDR3 loop spans 15 amino acids. CDR1 SGHRS and CDR2 YFSETQ come from the germline V gene. The chain's CDR3 is CASSPTGQGGETQYF. The CDR3 region has the DNA TGCGCCAGCAGCCCCACGGGACAGGGGGGGGAGACCCAGTACTTC.

The rearrangement uses TRBV4-2 and TRBJ1-1, with 8 positions matching TRBD1. This CDR3 has 16 amino acids. The V gene's germline CDR1 is LGHNA and CDR2 YNFKEQ. V was clipped by 1 base and J by 6 bases; unmatched bases: 10. CDR3 nucleotide sequence: TGTGCCAGCAGCCAAGGTGCCGGGACAGGACCCGCTGAAGCTTTCTTT. Amino acids: CASSQGAGTGPAEAFF.

The chain has TRBV30 and TRBJ1-2, with D perhaps matching TRBD1 (6 bases). There are 14 residues in the CDR3. The germline V gene encodes CDR1 GTSNPN and CDR2 SVGIG (reference sequence). Trimming cost V 0 bases and J 3 bases, with 11 bases left between them. The CDR3 coding sequence is TGTGCCTGGAGTGTACGGGGGGGCGACTATGGCTACACCTTC. This translates into CAWSVRGGDYGYTF.

The V and J genes are TRBV6-5 and TRBJ2-7, with D possibly matching TRBD1 (5 bases). CDR3 length: 13 amino acids. V was pared by 6 bases and J by 7 bases, with 16 bases between. Germline loops: CDR1 MNHEY, CDR2 SVGAGI. DNA of the CDR3: TGTGCCAGCAGGCGACAGTCCATTGGGGAGCAGTACTTC. This codes for CASRRQSIGEQYF.

This clone occurred a few times. The gene calls are TRBV9 and TRBJ1-6; D unclear. The V gene's germline CDR1 is SGDLS and CDR2 YYNGEE. CDR3 size: 17 residues. V lost 0 bases to trimming and J lost 0 bases, with 10 bases between them. In DNA form, the CDR3 reads TGTGCCAGCAGCGTAGAATCCACGAGCTCCTATAATTCACCCCTCCACTTT. Amino acid sequence: CASSVESTSSYNSPLHF.

The V call is TRBV5-4, the J call TRBJ2-3, with D perhaps TRBD2 (6 bases). Looked up from germline, CDR1 is SGHNT and CDR2 is YYREEE (reference sequence). The CDR3 sequence is 15 residues long. Trimming took off 0 bases at V and 1 base at J, with 9 bases between the two ends. CDR3 DNA: TGTGCCAGCAGCTTGGAGGCGGGACGCACAGATACGCAGTATTTT. Translating gives CASSLEAGRTDTQYF.

V gene TRBV5-4 combines with J gene TRBJ1-3; TRBD1 matches 7 bases. The CDR3 sequence is 16 residues long. The V segment lost 4 bases and the J segment 2 bases; nucleotides outside the gene matches: 9. Germline V gene lookup returns CDR1 SGHNT and CDR2 YYREEE (reference sequence). The chain's CDR3 is CASSQQRGQPGNTIYF. The CDR3 nucleotides are TGTGCCAGCAGCCAGCAGAGGGGGCAACCTGGAAACACCATATATTTT.

The chain carries TRBV5-1 and TRBJ1-1; the D is unclear. V was shortened by 2 bases and J by 0 bases, with 8 bases between the two germline ends. This CDR3 is 14 amino acids long. Germline V gene sequence: CDR1 SGHRS, CDR2 YFSETQ. CDR3 sequence reads: CASSLAGMNTEAFF. CDR3 nucleotides: TGCGCCAGCAGCTTAGCAGGCATGAACACTGAAGCTTTCTTT.

This clone was counted between two and nine times. The rearrangement links TRBV2 to TRBJ2-5; D gene uncertain. There are 12 residues in the CDR3. V lost 6 bases and J lost 2, with 7 bases in between. CDR1 is SNHLY and CDR2 is FYNNEI in the germline V gene. The CDR3: CASRAVQETQYF. The CDR3 coding sequence is TGTGCCAGCAGGGCGGTACAAGAGACCCAGTACTTC.

The J gene is TRBJ1-2, the V gene TRBV6-1; maybe TRBD1 (5 bases). V shed 8 bases and J shed 2 bases, with 18 bases lying between them. The CDR3 extends over 15 amino acids. Per the germline V gene, CDR1 is MNHNS and CDR2 is SASEGT. CDR3 residues: CASLYTGEGNYGYTF. The CDR3 DNA is TGTGCCAGCTTGTATACGGGGGAGGGCAACTATGGCTACACCTTC.

CDR3 nucleotide sequence: TGCGCCAGCAGCTACAGGGGTTCGGGGATGAACACTGAAGCTTTCTTT. It yields the protein CASSYRGSGMNTEAFF. The V call is TRBV5-1, the J call TRBJ1-1; 7 bases are shared with TRBD1. The length of the CDR3 is 16 residues. Losses at the gene ends were 3 bases for V and 0 bases for J; bases not matched to a gene: 8. Germline V gene data show CDR1 as SGHRS and CDR2 as YFSETQ.

The J gene is TRBJ1-6, the V gene TRBV4-2, with TRBD1 matching 7 bases. V gave up 3 bases and J gave up 7 bases; unmatched junction bases: 12. The CDR3 sequence is 17 residues long. Germline V gives CDR1 LGHNA, CDR2 YNFKEQ. CDR3 sequence (DNA): TGTGCCAGCAGCCAGAGGCAACAGGGGCGATTAAATTCACCCCTCCACTTT. Its translation: CASSQRQQGRLNSPLHF.

This sequence joins TRBV2 and TRBJ1-3, with D possibly TRBD1 on 5 matching bases. Germline loops: CDR1 SNHLY, CDR2 FYNNEI. Trimming removed 6 bases from V and 0 bases from J, with 9 bases in between. The CDR3 covers 14 residues. In nucleotides, the CDR3 is TGTGCCAGCAGGGACACGAACTCTGGAAACACCATATATTTT. Its translation: CASRDTNSGNTIYF.

J is TRBJ2-7 and V is TRBV9; 10 positions match TRBD2. The CDR3 sequence is 15 residues long. V was clipped by 0 bases and J by 2 bases; unmatched bases: 2. Germline loops: CDR1 SGDLS, CDR2 YYNGEE. The DNA for the CDR3 is TGTGCCAGCAGCGTAGATAGCGGGGGGCCCTACGAGCAGTACTTC. Translated: CASSVDSGGPYEQYF.

The V call is TRBV6-6, the J call TRBJ2-2, with 11 bases lining up with TRBD2. Germline loops: CDR1 MNHNY, CDR2 SVGAGI (reference sequence). This CDR3 spans 16 amino acids. The J segment lost 1 base and the V segment lost 6 bases, leaving 4 bases of the junction unmatched. CDR3 DNA: TGTGCCAGCAGGGAGCTAGCGGGGGGGAACACCGGGGAGCTGTTTTTT. Residues: CASRELAGGNTGELFF.

The chain links TRBV6-6 to TRBJ1-1; D is uncertain. The CDR3 has 15 amino acids. Deletions cut 5 bases from V and 5 bases from J, with 18 bases between. Germline CDR1 reads MNHNY; CDR2 reads SVGAGI (reference sequence). DNA for the CDR3: TGTGCCAGCAGTCCACTCGCGGGTGGAATGACTGAAGCTTTCTTT. Its translation is CASSPLAGGMTEAFF.